Listed here are 31 T cell receptor beta chains from one sample, sequenced in a study of T cell responses to AZD1222 COVID-19 vaccine. TCRdb's copy holds only in-frame clones and misses some; the assay was immunoSEQ multiplex PCR. The data contain 140,000 to 150,000 clones, roughly nine tenths of them seen just once; the ten biggest clones take up about 3.8%. The source material was peripheral blood, sampled 28 days after the second AZD1222 dose. The origin of the receptors is an adult who received the AZD1222 COVID-19 vaccine.

The chain combines TRBV7-2 with TRBJ1-6; the D gene is possibly TRBD1 (5 bases). CDR1 is SGHTA and CDR2 is FQGNSA in the germline V gene. The ends were cut back, 1 base at V and 10 bases at J, with 14 bases in the middle. This CDR3 region has 15 residues. The CDR3 sequence: CASSLGGGLESPLHF. As DNA, the CDR3 is TGTGCCAGCAGCTTAGGGGGGGGTTTGGAGTCACCCCTCCACTTT.

CDR3 in DNA: TGTGCCAGCAGCTTGGTGGCGGGCTATGGCTACACCTTC. Translation gives CASSLVAGYGYTF. V gene TRBV5-4 combines with J gene TRBJ1-2; D is unclear. Per the germline V gene, CDR1 is SGHNT and CDR2 is YYREEE (reference sequence). V was shortened by 0 bases and J by 4 bases, with 7 bases between the two germline ends. This CDR3 is built from 13 residues.

As concerns this clone: Other DNA sequences in the sample encode the same CDR3. The rearrangement links TRBV30 to TRBJ1-3; D remains ambiguous. Deletions cut 2 bases from V and 0 bases from J, with 5 bases between. CDR1 and CDR2 from the germline V gene are GTSNPN and SVGIG (reference sequence). CDR3 length: 13 residues. As DNA, the CDR3 is TGTGCCTGGAGTAGGGACTCTGGAAACACCATATATTTT. Its translation: CAWSRDSGNTIYF.

V is TRBV10-3 and J is TRBJ1-3; 8 bases match TRBD1. The CDR3 extends over 15 amino acids. The germline V gene has CDR1 ENHRY and CDR2 SYGVKD. Trimming at V came to 10 bases and at J to 0 bases, leaving 8 bases not matched to a gene. CDR3 nucleotides: TGTGCCACCTCCGGGACAGGCGCCTCTGGAAACACCATATATTTT. Translating gives CATSGTGASGNTIYF.

The CDR3 loop reads CASTPGQRDTEAFF. The DNA of the CDR3 is TGTGCCAGTACCCCAGGACAGCGGGACACTGAAGCTTTCTTT. The V gene is TRBV19, the J gene TRBJ1-1, with a weak D call TRBD1 (6 bases). Trimming pared 7 bases from V and 3 bases from J, leaving 15 bases between. This CDR3 is built from 14 residues. CDR1 and CDR2 from the germline V gene are LNHDA and SQIVND (reference sequence).

J is TRBJ2-1 and V is TRBV19; tentative D call: TRBD2 (6 bases). Per germline, CDR1 LNHDA and CDR2 SQIVND (reference sequence). Trimming pared 3 bases from V and 7 bases from J, leaving 25 bases between. This CDR3 contains 18 residues. The CDR3 reads CASSMDSPGPGAGNEQFF. The CDR3 region has the DNA TGTGCCAGTAGTATGGACTCGCCGGGACCCGGCGCGGGAAATGAGCAGTTCTTC.

The chain links TRBV6-4 to TRBJ1-2; 9 bases fit TRBD1. There are 16 residues in the CDR3. V trimming: 6 bases; J trimming: 2 bases; junction bases outside the gene matches: 10. The germline V gene encodes CDR1 MRHNA and CDR2 SNTAGT. The CDR3 spells CASSQGTGQGNYGYTF. As DNA, the CDR3 is TGTGCCAGCAGCCAAGGGACGGGACAGGGAAACTATGGCTACACCTTC.

Here the CDR3 DNA reads TGCGCCAGCAGCTCTCTACGGGACTCCGGCAATGAGCAGTTCTTC. As protein: CASSSLRDSGNEQFF. V gene TRBV5-1 combines with J gene TRBJ2-1; D may be TRBD2 (6 bases). The germline V gene encodes CDR1 SGHRS and CDR2 YFSETQ. The CDR3 is 15 amino acids. Between the trimmed V and J ends, which lost 3 bases and 6 bases, there was a span of 16 bases. The variable domain in full, with the rest retrieved from reference TRBV5-1 and TRBJ2-1, is KAGVTQTPRYLIKTRGQQVTLSCSPISGHRSVSWYQQTPGQGLQFLFEYFSETQRNKGNFPGRFSGRQFSNSRSEMNVSTLELGDSALYLCASSSLRDSGNEQFFGPGTRLTVL.

The chain employs TRBV5-4 and TRBJ1-2; D perhaps matches TRBD1 (6 bases). The CDR3 length is 14 residues. CDR1 is SGHNT and CDR2 is YYREEE in the germline V gene (reference sequence). V was trimmed by 4 bases and J by 8 bases, leaving 18 bases between them. CDR3 sequence (DNA): TGTGCCAGCAGCCTTGACGGGGGCCCGTGGGGCTACACCTTC. It specifies CASSLDGGPWGYTF.

The chain is built from TRBV4-1 and TRBJ2-3; D remains unclear. The V end was cut by 4 bases, the J end by 0 bases, with 8 bases between. The CDR3 has 14 amino acids. Per the germline V gene, CDR1 is MGHRA and CDR2 is YSYEKL. The CDR3: CASSPHFSTDTQYF. CDR3 bases: TGCGCCAGCAGCCCGCATTTCAGCACAGATACGCAGTATTTT.

This sequence joins TRBV12-3 or TRBV12-4 and TRBJ2-7; TRBD1 might be the D (5 bases). The V gene lost 6 bases and the J gene lost 5 bases, with 8 bases spanning the gap. This CDR3 is 11 amino acids long. The CDR3: CASSLRDEQYF. Written as DNA, the CDR3 is TGTGCCAGCAGCCTCAGGGACGAGCAGTACTTC.

The chain couples TRBV19 to TRBJ2-4; 8 bases line up with TRBD2. The V segment lost 5 bases and the J segment 7 bases; nucleotides outside the gene matches: 13. CDR3 size: 16 residues. Germline V gene sequence: CDR1 LNHDA, CDR2 SQIVND (reference sequence). This CDR3 reads CASSLGLAGSKNIQYF. CDR3 in DNA: TGTGCCAGTAGTCTCGGACTAGCTGGATCGAAGAACATTCAGTACTTC. Full variable domain (rest looked up from reference TRBV19 and TRBJ2-4): DGGITQSPKYLFRKEGQNVTLSCEQNLNHDAMYWYRQDPGQGLRLIYYSQIVNDFQKGDIAEGYSVSREKKESFPLTVTSAQKNPTAFYLCASSLGLAGSKNIQYFGAGTRLSVL.

The V call is TRBV12-3 or TRBV12-4, the J call TRBJ2-2, with D possibly TRBD2 on 5 matching bases. Trimming pared 6 bases from V and 6 bases from J, leaving 11 bases between. The CDR3 has 13 residues. The DNA for the CDR3 is TGTGCCAGCAGGCTACTAGAGTCCGGGGAGCTGTTTTTT. This sequence encodes CASRLLESGELFF.

J is TRBJ2-5 and V is TRBV5-1, with D perhaps TRBD2 (6 bases). The CDR3 loop spans 15 amino acids. Germline lookup yields CDR1 SGHRS and CDR2 YFSETQ. The ends were cut back, 7 bases at V and 2 bases at J, with 18 bases in the middle. CDR3 loop: CASAVEGLSQETQYF. CDR3 nucleotides: TGCGCCAGCGCCGTCGAGGGACTGTCTCAAGAGACCCAGTACTTC.

The rearrangement links TRBV19 to TRBJ2-7; 7 bases are shared with TRBD2. The trim removed 5 bases at V and 2 bases at J, leaving 6 bases unmatched. Germline CDR1 and CDR2: LNHDA and SQIVND (reference sequence). The CDR3 has 14 amino acids. CDR3 loop: CASSLGGRAYEQYF. CDR3 in DNA: TGTGCCAGTAGTCTGGGCGGGAGAGCCTACGAGCAGTACTTC.

The CDR3 bases are TGTGCCAGCAGTTTTGGGGGAAACGAGCAGTACTTC. As protein: CASSFGGNEQYF. The rearrangement links TRBV27 to TRBJ2-7, with D possibly being TRBD1 or TRBD2 (5 bases each). V lost 3 bases to trimming and J lost 5 bases, with 8 bases between them. Germline V gives CDR1 MNHEY, CDR2 SMNVEV (reference sequence). The CDR3 is 12 residues long.

In this sample, this clone turned up once. The rearrangement uses TRBV18 and TRBJ1-6; no clear D. V was clipped by 1 base and J by 6 bases, with 7 bases between them. The CDR3 length is 14 residues. Germline lookup yields CDR1 KGHSH and CDR2 LQKENI. The CDR3 DNA follows: TGTGCCAGCTCACCACTCCTAAGTAATTCACCCCTCCACTTT. This encodes CASSPLLSNSPLHF.

This clone was seen only once. This sequence joins TRBV11-2 and TRBJ1-1, with D perhaps matching TRBD1 (6 bases). V was pared by 4 bases and J by 3 bases, with 12 bases between. This CDR3 region has 14 residues. Germline CDR1 SGHAT, CDR2 FQNNGV. CDR3 DNA: TGTGCCAGCAGCTATGCGGGGGCGTACACTGAAGCTTTCTTT. Its translation is CASSYAGAYTEAFF.

The V call is TRBV19, the J call TRBJ1-2; 8 bases align to TRBD1. This CDR3 has 14 amino acids. Germline V gives CDR1 LNHDA, CDR2 SQIVND (reference sequence). Unmatched junction bases numbered 7, after V lost 4 bases and J lost 6 bases. The CDR3 loop reads CASSTAGGSDGYTF. CDR3 DNA sequence: TGTGCCAGTAGTACGGCAGGGGGCTCGGATGGCTACACCTTC.

V and J are TRBV5-4 and TRBJ2-1; D not resolved. The V end was cut by 4 bases, the J end by 1 base, with 15 bases between. The CDR3 totals 16 residues. CDR1 and CDR2 (germline): SGHNT, YYREEE (reference sequence). This chain's CDR3 is CASSPLNLGSYNEQFF. CDR3 nucleotide sequence: TGTGCCAGCAGCCCTCTGAACCTCGGGTCCTACAATGAGCAGTTCTTC. Filled out from reference TRBV5-4 and TRBJ2-1, the complete variable domain reads ETGVTQSPTHLIKTRGQQVTLRCSSQSGHNTVSWYQQALGQGPQFIFQYYREEENGRGNFPPRFSGLQFPNYSSELNVNALELDDSALYLCASSPLNLGSYNEQFFGPGTRLTVL.

The V gene is TRBV7-3, the J gene TRBJ1-5, with 8 bases identical to TRBD1. The CDR3 has 17 amino acids. Per the germline V gene, CDR1 is SGHTA and CDR2 is FQGTGA. J lost 3 bases, V lost 4 bases, and 11 bases had no gene match. The CDR3 is CASSSGQGRGVNQPQHF. DNA for the CDR3: TGTGCCAGCAGCTCAGGACAGGGAAGGGGAGTCAATCAGCCCCAGCATTTT. The complete variable domain, with remaining parts taken from reference TRBV7-3 and TRBJ1-5, reads GAGVSQTPSNKVTEKGKYVELRCDPISGHTALYWYRQSLGQGPEFLIYFQGTGAADDSGLPNDRFFAVRPEGSVSTLKIQRTERGDSAVYLCASSSGQGRGVNQPQHFGDGTRLSIL.

The DNA for the CDR3 is TGTGCCAGCAGCTTAGCAGGGACCAACACGGGCAATGAGCAGTTCTTC. It translates to CASSLAGTNTGNEQFF. The gene calls are TRBV7-6 and TRBJ2-1; D is perhaps TRBD1 or TRBD2 (5 bases each). The V end lost 0 bases, the J end lost 6 bases, and 15 bases lay between the germline ends. Germline CDR1 is SGHVS and CDR2 is FNYEAQ. The CDR3 runs to 16 residues.

This clone was seen at least ten times. The chain uses TRBV5-5 and TRBJ2-3; D is uncertain. There are 15 residues in the CDR3. Trimming took 2 bases from V and 3 from J, leaving 13 bases between them. CDR1 and CDR2 (germline): SGHKS, YYEKEE (reference sequence). The CDR3 DNA is TGTGCCAGCAGCTTAGGGTCAAAATTGACAGATACGCAGTATTTT. This encodes CASSLGSKLTDTQYF.

V usage is TRBV19 and J usage is TRBJ1-2; possibly TRBD1 for D (6 bases). Between the trimmed V and J ends, which lost 3 bases and 0 bases, there was a span of 20 bases. Germline V CDR1 and CDR2: LNHDA, SQIVND (reference sequence). This CDR3 region has 18 residues. In DNA form, the CDR3 reads TGTGCCAGTAGTATTCGGAGCCGACAGGTAACTTCTAACTATGGCTACACCTTC. This gives the protein CASSIRSRQVTSNYGYTF.

The V gene is TRBV18, the J gene TRBJ1-5; D is uncertain. CDR3 length: 13 residues. Germline CDR1 is KGHSH and CDR2 is LQKENI. V was trimmed by 2 bases and J by 11 bases, leaving 13 bases between them. This CDR3 reads CASSPVRETAQHF. CDR3 DNA: TGTGCCAGCTCACCAGTTAGGGAGACGGCCCAGCATTTT.

The chain has TRBV30 and TRBJ1-1, with D unresolved. V shed 3 bases and J shed 4 bases, with 15 bases lying between them. Germline V CDR1 and CDR2: GTSNPN, SVGIG (reference sequence). The CDR3 is 14 residues long. The CDR3 loop is CAWSAGRRGTEAFF. The DNA for the CDR3 is TGTGCCTGGAGCGCGGGCCGGCGGGGCACTGAAGCTTTCTTT.

The rearrangement joins TRBV7-6 to TRBJ1-6; unclear D gene. The CDR3 is 15 amino acids. Germline V gene data show CDR1 as SGHVS and CDR2 as FNYEAQ. With 1 base removed from V and 0 bases from J, the gap between germline ends came to 4 bases. The CDR3 region has the DNA TGTGCCAGCAGCTTAGGTAGCTCCTATAATTCACCCCTCCACTTT. Translating gives CASSLGSSYNSPLHF.

In nucleotides, the CDR3 is TGTGCCAGCAGTGGCCCCCCCGGGACAGGTGATGAAAAACTGTTTTTT. This sequence encodes CASSGPPGTGDEKLFF. The chain couples TRBV6-2 or TRBV6-3 to TRBJ1-4, with 8 nucleotides matching TRBD1. Trimming at V came to 5 bases and at J to 6 bases, leaving 11 bases not matched to a gene. Germline V gene data show CDR1 as MNHEY and CDR2 as SVGEGT. This CDR3 is built from 16 residues.

This rearrangement joins TRBV3-1 (or the pseudogene TRBV3-2) to TRBJ2-2, with a possible D match to TRBD1 (6 bases). The germline V and J ends were trimmed by 4 bases and 5 bases, with 8 bases remaining between them. This CDR3 spans 13 amino acids. Germline loops: CDR1 LGHDT, CDR2 YNNKEL (reference sequence). The CDR3 region is CASSPGTTGELFF. CDR3 nucleotide sequence: TGTGCCAGCAGCCCGGGGACAACCGGGGAGCTGTTTTTT.

The chain recombines TRBV12-5 with TRBJ1-3; a possible D gene is TRBD1 (5 bases). The CDR3 has 13 amino acids. From germline, CDR1 is LGHNT and CDR2 FRNRAP. V gave up 10 bases and J gave up 0 bases, with 10 bases separating them. CDR3 coding DNA: TGTGCTACAGGGATAGGCTCTGGAAACACCATATATTTT. Protein sequence: CATGIGSGNTIYF.

The rearrangement uses TRBV27 and TRBJ2-2, with 8 bases matching TRBD1. Germline CDR1 reads MNHEY; CDR2 reads SMNVEV (reference sequence). Trimming at V came to 5 bases and at J to 7 bases, leaving 12 bases not matched to a gene. The CDR3 length is 16 residues. The CDR3 reads CASSPRQGLWGGELFF. The CDR3 region has the DNA TGTGCCAGCAGTCCGCGACAGGGGCTTTGGGGCGGGGAGCTGTTTTTT.